This T cell receptor (beta chain) was captured by sequencing in a study of T cells in localized non-small cell lung cancer. The data were produced by immunoSEQ multiplex PCR, yet TCRdb's version contains in-frame clones alone and is incomplete. Altogether several thousand clones are present, roughly nine tenths being singletons, with the ten largest covering around 7.5%. As concerns this clone: Antigen: not known.

Study-wide results and limits: The study detected a median 57 of the top 100 tumor clones in adjacent lung. Compared with tumor, uninvolved adjacent lung displayed greater T cell clonality, ranking highest overall. Sequencing covered just one tumor region, so heterogeneity cannot be ruled out. A higher density of T cells in blood coincided with extended overall survival.

CDR3 size: 13 residues. The J segment lost 5 bases and the V segment lost 7 bases, leaving 10 bases of the junction unmatched. The germline V gene encodes CDR1 SQVTM and CDR2 ANQGSEA. The chain links TRBV29-1 to TRBJ1-1, with 7 bases fitting TRBD1. The specimen was peripheral blood, collected before any cancer treatment. This sequence originates from a woman between 40 and 69 years old with stage I squamous cell lung carcinoma. This CDR3 reads CSAVIQGWTEAFF. The CDR3 DNA sequence: TGCAGCGCTGTAATACAGGGGTGGACTGAAGCTTTCTTT.